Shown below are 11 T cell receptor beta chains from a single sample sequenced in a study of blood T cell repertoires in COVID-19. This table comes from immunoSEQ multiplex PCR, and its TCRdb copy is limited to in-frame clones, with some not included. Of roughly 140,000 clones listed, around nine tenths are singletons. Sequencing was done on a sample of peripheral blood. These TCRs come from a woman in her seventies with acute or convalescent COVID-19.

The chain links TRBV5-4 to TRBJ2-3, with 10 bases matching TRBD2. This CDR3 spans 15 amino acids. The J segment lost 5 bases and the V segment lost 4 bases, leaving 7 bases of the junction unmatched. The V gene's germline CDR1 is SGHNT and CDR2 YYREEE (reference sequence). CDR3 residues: CASSRGTSAKDTQYF. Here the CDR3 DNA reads TGTGCCAGCAGCCGCGGGACTAGCGCTAAAGATACGCAGTATTTT.

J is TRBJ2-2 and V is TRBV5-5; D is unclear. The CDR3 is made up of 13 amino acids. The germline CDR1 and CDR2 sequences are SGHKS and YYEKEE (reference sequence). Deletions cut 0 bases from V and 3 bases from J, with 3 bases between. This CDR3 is CASSLAYTGELFF. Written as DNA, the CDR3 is TGTGCCAGCAGCTTGGCGTACACCGGGGAGCTGTTTTTT.

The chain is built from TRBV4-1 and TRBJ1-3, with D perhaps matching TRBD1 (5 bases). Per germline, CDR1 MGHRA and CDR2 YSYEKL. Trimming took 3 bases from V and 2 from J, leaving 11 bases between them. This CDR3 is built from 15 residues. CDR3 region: CASSQPTGAGNTIYF. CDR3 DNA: TGCGCCAGCAGCCAGCCGACGGGGGCTGGAAACACCATATATTTT.

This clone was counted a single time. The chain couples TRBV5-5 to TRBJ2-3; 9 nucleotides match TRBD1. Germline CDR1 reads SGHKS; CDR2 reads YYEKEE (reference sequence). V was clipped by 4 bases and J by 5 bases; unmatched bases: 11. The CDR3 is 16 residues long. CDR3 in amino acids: CASSHYRGQVIDTQYF. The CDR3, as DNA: TGTGCCAGCAGCCACTACAGGGGGCAGGTTATAGATACGCAGTATTTT.

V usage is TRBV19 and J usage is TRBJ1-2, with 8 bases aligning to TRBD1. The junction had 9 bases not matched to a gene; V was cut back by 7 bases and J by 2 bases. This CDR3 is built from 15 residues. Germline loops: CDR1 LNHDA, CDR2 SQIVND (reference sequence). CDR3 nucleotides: TGTGCCAGTACCCCCCCAGGGGGCGCGAACTATGGCTACACCTTC. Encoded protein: CASTPPGGANYGYTF.

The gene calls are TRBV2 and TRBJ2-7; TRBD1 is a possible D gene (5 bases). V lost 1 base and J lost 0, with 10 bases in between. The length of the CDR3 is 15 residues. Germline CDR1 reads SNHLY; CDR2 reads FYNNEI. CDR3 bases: TGTGCCAGCAGTGAAGACAGGACGGTCTCCTACGAGCAGTACGTC. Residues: CASSEDRTVSYEQYV.

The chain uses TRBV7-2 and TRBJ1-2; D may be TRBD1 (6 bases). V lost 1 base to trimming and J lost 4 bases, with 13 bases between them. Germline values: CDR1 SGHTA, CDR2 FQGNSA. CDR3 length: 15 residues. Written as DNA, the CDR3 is TGTGCCAGCAGCTTAGACACCGGACAGATCTATGGCTACACCTTC. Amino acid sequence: CASSLDTGQIYGYTF.

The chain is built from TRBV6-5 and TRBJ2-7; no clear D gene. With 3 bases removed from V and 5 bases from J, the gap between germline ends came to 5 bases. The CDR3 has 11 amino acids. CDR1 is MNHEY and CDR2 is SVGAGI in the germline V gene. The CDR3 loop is CASSYSNEQYF. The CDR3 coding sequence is TGTGCCAGCAGTTATAGCAACGAGCAGTACTTC.

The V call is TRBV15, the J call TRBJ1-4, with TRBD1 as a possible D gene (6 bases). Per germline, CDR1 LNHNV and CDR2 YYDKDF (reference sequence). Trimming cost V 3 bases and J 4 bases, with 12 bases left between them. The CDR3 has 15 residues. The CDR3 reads CATSRMRGGNEKLFF. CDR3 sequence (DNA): TGTGCCACCAGCAGGATGAGAGGGGGTAATGAAAAACTGTTTTTT.

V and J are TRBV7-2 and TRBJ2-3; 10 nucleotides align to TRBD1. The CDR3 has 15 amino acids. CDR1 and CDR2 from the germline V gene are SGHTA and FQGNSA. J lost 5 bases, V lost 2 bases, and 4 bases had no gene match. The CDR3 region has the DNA TGTGCCAGCAGCTTAAAGACAGGGGGCAGAGATACGCAGTATTTT. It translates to CASSLKTGGRDTQYF.

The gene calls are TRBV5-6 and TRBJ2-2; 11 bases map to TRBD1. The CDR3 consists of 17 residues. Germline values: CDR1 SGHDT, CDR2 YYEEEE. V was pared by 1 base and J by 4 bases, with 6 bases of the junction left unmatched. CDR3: CASSLYGQGAPTGELFF. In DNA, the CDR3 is TGTGCCAGCAGCTTGTATGGACAGGGGGCGCCCACCGGGGAGCTGTTTTTT.